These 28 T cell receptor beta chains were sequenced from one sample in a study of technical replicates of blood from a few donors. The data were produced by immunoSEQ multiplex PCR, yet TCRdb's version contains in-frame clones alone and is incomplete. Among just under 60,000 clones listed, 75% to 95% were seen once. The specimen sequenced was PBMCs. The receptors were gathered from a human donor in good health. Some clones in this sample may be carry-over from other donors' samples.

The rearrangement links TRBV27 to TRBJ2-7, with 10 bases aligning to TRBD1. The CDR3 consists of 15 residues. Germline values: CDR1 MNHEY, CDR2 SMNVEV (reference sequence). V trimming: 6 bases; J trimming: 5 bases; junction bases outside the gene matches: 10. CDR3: CASSSRTGGFNEQYF. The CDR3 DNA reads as TGTGCCAGCAGCTCAAGGACAGGGGGGTTCAACGAGCAGTACTTC.

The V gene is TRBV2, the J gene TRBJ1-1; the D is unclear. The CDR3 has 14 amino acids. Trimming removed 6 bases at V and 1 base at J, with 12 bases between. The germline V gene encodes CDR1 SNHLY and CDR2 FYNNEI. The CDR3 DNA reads TGTGCCAGCAGCCAAGACTACTGGAACACTGAAGCTTTCTTT. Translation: CASSQDYWNTEAFF.

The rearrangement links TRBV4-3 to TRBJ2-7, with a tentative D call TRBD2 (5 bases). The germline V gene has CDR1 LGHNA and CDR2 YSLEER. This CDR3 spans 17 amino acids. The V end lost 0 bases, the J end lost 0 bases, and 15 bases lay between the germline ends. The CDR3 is CASSQDYKTNPSYEQYF. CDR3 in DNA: TGCGCCAGCAGCCAAGATTATAAGACTAACCCCTCCTACGAGCAGTACTTC.

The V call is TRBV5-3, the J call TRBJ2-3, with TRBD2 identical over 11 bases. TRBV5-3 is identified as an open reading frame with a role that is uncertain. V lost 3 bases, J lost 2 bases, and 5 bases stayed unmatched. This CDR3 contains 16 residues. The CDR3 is CARSCSGGANTDTQYF. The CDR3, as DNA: TGTGCCAGAAGCTGTAGCGGGGGGGCCAACACAGATACGCAGTATTTT.

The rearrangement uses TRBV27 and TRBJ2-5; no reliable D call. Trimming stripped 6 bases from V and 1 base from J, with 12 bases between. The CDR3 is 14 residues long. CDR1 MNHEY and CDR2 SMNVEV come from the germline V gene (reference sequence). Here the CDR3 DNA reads TGTGCCAGCAGGGTTAACGGTCTCCAAGAGACCCAGTACTTC. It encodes CASRVNGLQETQYF.

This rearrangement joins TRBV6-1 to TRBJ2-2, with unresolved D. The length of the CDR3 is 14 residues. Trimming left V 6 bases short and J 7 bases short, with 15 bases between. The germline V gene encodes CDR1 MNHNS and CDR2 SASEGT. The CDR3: CASRSDTVNGELFF. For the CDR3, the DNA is TGTGCCAGCAGATCCGACACGGTCAACGGGGAGCTGTTTTTT.

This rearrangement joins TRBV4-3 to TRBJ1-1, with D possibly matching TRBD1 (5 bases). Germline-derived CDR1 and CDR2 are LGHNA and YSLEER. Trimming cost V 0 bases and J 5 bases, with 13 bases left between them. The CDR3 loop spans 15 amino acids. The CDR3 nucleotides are TGCGCCAGCAGCCAAGAGAAGGGAAGGGGAACTGAAGCTTTCTTT. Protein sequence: CASSQEKGRGTEAFF.

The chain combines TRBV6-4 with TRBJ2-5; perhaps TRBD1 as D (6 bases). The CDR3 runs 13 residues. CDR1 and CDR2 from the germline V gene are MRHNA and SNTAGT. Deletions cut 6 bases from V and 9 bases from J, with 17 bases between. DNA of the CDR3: TGTGCCAGCAGGGGGGCGGTGGGGCTGGCCCAGTACTTC. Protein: CASRGAVGLAQYF.

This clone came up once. Here the CDR3 DNA reads TGTGCCAGCAGCCCCACATCGGACGGGAGGGGCAACTATGGCTACACCTTC. This encodes CASSPTSDGRGNYGYTF. The chain carries TRBV7-3 and TRBJ1-2, with TRBD1 as a possible D gene (5 bases). This CDR3 contains 17 residues. Trimming took off 5 bases at V and 2 bases at J, with 21 bases between the two ends. Germline V gives CDR1 SGHTA, CDR2 FQGTGA.

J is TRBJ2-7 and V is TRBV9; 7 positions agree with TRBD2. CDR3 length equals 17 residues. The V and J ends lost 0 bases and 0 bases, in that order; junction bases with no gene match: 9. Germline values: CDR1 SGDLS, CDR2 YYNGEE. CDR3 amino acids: CASSVEDSGTNSYEQYF. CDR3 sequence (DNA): TGTGCCAGCAGCGTAGAGGACTCGGGGACTAACTCCTACGAGCAGTACTTC.

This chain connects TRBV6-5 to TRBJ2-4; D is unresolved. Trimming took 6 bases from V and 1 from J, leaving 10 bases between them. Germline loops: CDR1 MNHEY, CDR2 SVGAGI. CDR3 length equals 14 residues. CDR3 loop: CASRRNSAKNIQYF. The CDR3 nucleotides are TGTGCCAGCAGGAGGAATTCGGCCAAAAACATTCAGTACTTC.

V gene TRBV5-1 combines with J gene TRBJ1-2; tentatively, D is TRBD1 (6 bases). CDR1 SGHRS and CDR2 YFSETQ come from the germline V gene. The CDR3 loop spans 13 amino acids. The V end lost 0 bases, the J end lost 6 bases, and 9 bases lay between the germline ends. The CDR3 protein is CASSLGDINGYTF. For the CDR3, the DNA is TGCGCCAGCAGCTTGGGGGACATTAATGGCTACACCTTC.

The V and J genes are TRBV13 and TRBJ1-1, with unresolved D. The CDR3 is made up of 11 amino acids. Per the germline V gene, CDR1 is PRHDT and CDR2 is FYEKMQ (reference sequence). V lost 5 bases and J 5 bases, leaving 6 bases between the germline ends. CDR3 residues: CASSKRTEAFF. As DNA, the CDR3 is TGTGCCAGCAGCAAGAGAACTGAAGCTTTCTTT.

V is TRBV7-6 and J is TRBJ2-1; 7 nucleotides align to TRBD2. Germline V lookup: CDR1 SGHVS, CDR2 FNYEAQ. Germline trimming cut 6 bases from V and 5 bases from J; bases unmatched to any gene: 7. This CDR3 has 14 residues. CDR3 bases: TGTGCCAGCAGGGCAGGTGGGGGGGACAATGAGCAGTTCTTC. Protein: CASRAGGGDNEQFF.

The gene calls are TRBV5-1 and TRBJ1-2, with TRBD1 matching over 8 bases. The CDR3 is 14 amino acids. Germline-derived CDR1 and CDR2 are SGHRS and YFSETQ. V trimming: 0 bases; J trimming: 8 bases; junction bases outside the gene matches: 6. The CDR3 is CASSLGQGREGYTF. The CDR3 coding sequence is TGCGCCAGCAGCTTGGGACAGGGGCGAGAGGGCTACACCTTC.

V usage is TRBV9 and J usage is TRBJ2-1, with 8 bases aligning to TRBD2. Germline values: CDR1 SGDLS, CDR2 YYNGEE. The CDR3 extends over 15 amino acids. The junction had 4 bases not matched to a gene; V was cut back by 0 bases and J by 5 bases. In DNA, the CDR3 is TGTGCCAGCAGCGTAGAGGGCGGGAGGAACAATGAGCAGTTCTTC. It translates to CASSVEGGRNNEQFF.

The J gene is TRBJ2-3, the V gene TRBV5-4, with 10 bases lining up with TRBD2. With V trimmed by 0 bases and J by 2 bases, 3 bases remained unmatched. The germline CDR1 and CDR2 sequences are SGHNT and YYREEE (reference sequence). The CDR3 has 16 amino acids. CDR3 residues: CASSLVAGGHTDTQYF. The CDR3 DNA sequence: TGTGCCAGCAGCTTGGTAGCGGGAGGCCACACAGATACGCAGTATTTT.

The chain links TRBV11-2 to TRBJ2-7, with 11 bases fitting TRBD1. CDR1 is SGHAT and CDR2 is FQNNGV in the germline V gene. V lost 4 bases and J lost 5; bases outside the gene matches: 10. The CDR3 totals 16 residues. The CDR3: CASSYPGTGGYHEQYF. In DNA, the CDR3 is TGTGCCAGCAGCTACCCCGGGACAGGGGGGTACCACGAGCAGTACTTC.

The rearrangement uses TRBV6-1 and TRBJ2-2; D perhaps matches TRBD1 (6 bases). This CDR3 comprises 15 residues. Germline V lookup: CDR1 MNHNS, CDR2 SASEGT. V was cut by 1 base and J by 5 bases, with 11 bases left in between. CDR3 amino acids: CASSEVTGWTGELFF. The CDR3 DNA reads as TGTGCCAGCAGTGAAGTAACAGGGTGGACCGGGGAGCTGTTTTTT.

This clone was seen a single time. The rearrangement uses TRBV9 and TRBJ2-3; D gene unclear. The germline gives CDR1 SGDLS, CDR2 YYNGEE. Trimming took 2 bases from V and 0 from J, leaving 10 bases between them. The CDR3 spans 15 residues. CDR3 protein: CASSVRQESTDTQYF. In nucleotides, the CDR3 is TGTGCCAGCAGCGTCCGACAAGAGAGCACAGATACGCAGTATTTT.

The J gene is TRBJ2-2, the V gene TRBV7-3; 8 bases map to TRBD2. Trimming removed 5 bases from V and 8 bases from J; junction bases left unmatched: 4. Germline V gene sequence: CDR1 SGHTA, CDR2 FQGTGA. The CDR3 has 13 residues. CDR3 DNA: TGTGCCAGCAGCGATAGCGGGGCTGGGGAGCTGTTTTTT. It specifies CASSDSGAGELFF.

The CDR3 nucleotides are TGTGCCAGCAGTGAAGGTCGCAAGTCGGACGAGCAGTACTTC. Encoded protein: CASSEGRKSDEQYF. The chain is built from TRBV6-1 and TRBJ2-7; D is undetermined. The CDR3 totals 14 residues. Germline CDR1 MNHNS, CDR2 SASEGT. Trimming pared 1 base from V and 5 bases from J, leaving 12 bases between.

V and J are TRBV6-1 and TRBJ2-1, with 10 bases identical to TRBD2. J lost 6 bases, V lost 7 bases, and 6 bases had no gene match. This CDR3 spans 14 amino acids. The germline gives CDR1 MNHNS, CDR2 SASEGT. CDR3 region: CASTISSGGNEQFF. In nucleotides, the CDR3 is TGTGCCAGCACTATTTCTAGCGGGGGCAATGAGCAGTTCTTC.

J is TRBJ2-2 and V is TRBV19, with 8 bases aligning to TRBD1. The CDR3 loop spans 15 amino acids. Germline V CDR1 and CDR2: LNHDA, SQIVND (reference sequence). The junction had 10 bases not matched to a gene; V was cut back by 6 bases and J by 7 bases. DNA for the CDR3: TGTGCCAGTAGCCCGAACAGGGGGTATGACGGGGAGCTGTTTTTT. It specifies CASSPNRGYDGELFF.

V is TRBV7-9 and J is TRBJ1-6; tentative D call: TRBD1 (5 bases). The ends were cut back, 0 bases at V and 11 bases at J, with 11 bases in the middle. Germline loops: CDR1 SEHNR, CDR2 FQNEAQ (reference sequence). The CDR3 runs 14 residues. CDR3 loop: CASSLAFGRAPLHF. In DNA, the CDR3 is TGTGCCAGCAGCTTAGCGTTTGGCAGGGCACCCCTCCACTTT.

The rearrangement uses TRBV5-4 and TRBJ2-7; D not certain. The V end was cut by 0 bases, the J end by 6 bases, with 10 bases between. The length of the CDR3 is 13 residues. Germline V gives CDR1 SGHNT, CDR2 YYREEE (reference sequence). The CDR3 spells CASSLGTEGEQYF. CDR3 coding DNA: TGTGCCAGCAGCTTGGGTACAGAAGGCGAGCAGTACTTC.

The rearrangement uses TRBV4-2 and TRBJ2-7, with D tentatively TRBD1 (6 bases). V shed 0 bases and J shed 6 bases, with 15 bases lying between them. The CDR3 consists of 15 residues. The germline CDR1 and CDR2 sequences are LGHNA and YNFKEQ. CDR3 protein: CASSQDQSGAGEQYF. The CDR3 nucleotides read TGTGCCAGCAGCCAAGATCAGTCAGGGGCCGGCGAGCAGTACTTC.

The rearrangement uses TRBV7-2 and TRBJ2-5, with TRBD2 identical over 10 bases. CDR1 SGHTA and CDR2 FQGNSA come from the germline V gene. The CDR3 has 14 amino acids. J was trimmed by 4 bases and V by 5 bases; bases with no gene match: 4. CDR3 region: CASSRAGGPETQYF. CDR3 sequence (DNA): TGTGCCAGCAGCCGAGCGGGAGGGCCAGAGACCCAGTACTTC.